The source of this T cell receptor (beta chain) is a study of blood T cell repertoires in COVID-19. Whole-study context: The samples span acute and convalescent COVID-19 from the United States, Italy and Spain. Sample material is recorded as cDNA or gDNA derived from T cells, B-cell-depleted T cells, or PBMCs.

The germline CDR1 and CDR2 sequences are MDHEN and SYDVKM. After removal of 3 bases from V and 1 base from J, the junction contained 14 bases not matched to a gene. CDR3 length: 18 amino acids. In the authors' workflow: Cell counts per sample came from amplifying reference gene primers. Clones were sequenced by immunoSEQ multiplex PCR, and TCRdb holds only the in-frame ones, with some missing. V and J calls plus clone size are reproduced from that table; the DNA served to infer D and trimming. The repertoire has about 200,000 clones, 60% to 85% of them found once; the top ten carry 4.5% to 7%. Material: peripheral blood. V is TRBV28 and J is TRBJ2-5; 7 nucleotides match TRBD1. The receptor's source is a woman between 65 and 79 years old with acute or convalescent COVID-19. CDR3 residues: CASSFRGRDSVIQETQYF. CDR3 bases: TGTGCCAGCAGTTTTAGGGGGCGTGACAGCGTAATCCAAGAGACCCAGTACTTC.